This TCR beta chain is drawn from a study of T cell repertoires in MIS-A myocarditis (dated by TCRdb to between 2021 and 2022). Concerning this clone: Which antigen it targets is not known. Base-call qualities are not available, and no considerably larger clone is one nucleotide away.

The QIAamp DNA FFPE kit was used to extract genomic DNA from formalin-fixed paraffin-embedded autopsy tissue. CDR3 length: 10 amino acids, cysteine to phenylalanine. The only DNA kept is the CDR3, 30 bases in frame from the first base. CDR1 and CDR2, per the germline V gene (reference sequence), are DFQATT and SNEGSKA. V gives up 6 bases and J gives up 6 bases, and the segment between their germline ends measures 8 bases. TCRbeta CDR3 regions were amplified with the immunoSEQ bias-controlled multiplex PCR and sequenced at high throughput. The paper's data handling went like this. CDR3 sequences were collapsed and filtered with the immunoSEQ vendor pipeline, and the abundance and frequency of each unique TCRbeta CDR3 were thereby quantified. Using a 90% global sequence identity threshold, CD-HIT clustered dominant CDR3 amino acid sequences together with SARS-CoV-2-specific ImmuneCODE TCRbeta sequences. A clone was classed as hyperexpanded at a frequency of 0.1 to 1 and as large at a frequency of 0.01 to 0.1. CDR3 amino acid sequences and V and J gene assignments of dominant clones were confirmed with MiXCR. The R stringdist package was used to compute Levenshtein distances between the patient clonotypes and the ImmuneCODE hits. As stored in TCRdb, this immuneACCESS dataset retains in-frame rearrangements with V and J assigned. A fraction of the clones does not appear; measured against another copy, unresolved V genes explain less than half of the discrepancy, and the remainder lacks a known reason. That table is the source of V, J and clone size, and D and trimming were worked out from the DNA. The sample table records 14,000 to 15,000 clones; around 74% of these occur just once. The ten top clones hold 61% of the sample.

The TCR originated in a man younger than 35 with fulminant myocarditis from multisystem inflammatory syndrome in adults (MIS-A) after COVID-19. The receptor chain draws on TRBV20-1 and TRBJ1-2, with the D gene uncertain. Sequenced input: left ventricle heart tissue obtained at autopsy. According to the study, the label for this sample's cell subset or site signals: cardiac tissue sample (left or right ventricle, interventricular septum, or pericardium). The DNA sequence is as follows: TGCAGTGCGACCGAGAATGGCTACACCTTC. The translation is CSATENGYTF.